The 23 T cell receptor beta chains below come from one sample, sequenced in a study of blood T cells in healthy people across ages. A second PCR, run for about 7 to 11 cycles, used a sample-barcoded 5' primer plus a J-beta primer mix. TCRdb ran MiXCR on the 5' RACE reads and lists one entry per CDR3 protein. The sample has roughly 1.5 million distinct CDR3 sequences; under 55% are singletons. Sequencing was done on a sample of blood. The receptors were sampled from a woman aged 18-35 years in good health.

Concerning this clonotype: One end of the junction does not line up with germline, which may come from a read error. The chain employs TRBV20-1 and TRBJ2-3; TRBD2 agrees at 7 bases. Germline loops: CDR1 DFQATT, CDR2 SNEGSKA (reference sequence). This CDR3 has 13 residues. The CDR3 DNA sequence: TGCAGTGTTAGAGCGGGGTTCACAGATACGCAGTATTTT. Translated: CSVRAGFTDTQYF.

This clonotype has more than one count but fewer than ten. The chain joins TRBV20-1 to TRBJ1-5; D uncertain. The CDR3 spans 13 residues. Deletions cut 0 bases from V and 6 bases from J, with 9 bases between. Germline CDR1 DFQATT, CDR2 SNEGSKA (reference sequence). CDR3 sequence: CSARERVRQPQHF. The CDR3 nucleotides read TGCAGTGCTAGAGAACGAGTCCGTCAGCCCCAGCATTTT.

This clonotype showed up just a few times. V and J are TRBV7-2 and TRBJ2-3, with 8 positions matching TRBD2. Trimming took 3 bases from V and 4 from J; bases not matched to a gene: 6. This CDR3 region has 15 residues. Per the germline V gene, CDR1 is SGHTA and CDR2 is FQGNSA. In DNA form, the CDR3 reads TGTGCCAGCAGCTTCCTCCGGGGGGGCTCAGATACGCAGTATTTT. This encodes CASSFLRGGSDTQYF.

Comment on this clonotype: A read error is possible here, since a much larger clone lies one base away. The chain is built from TRBV6-2 or TRBV6-3 and TRBJ2-3, with no clear D. V dropped 6 bases and J dropped 1 base, with 14 bases sitting between them. This CDR3 has 15 residues. The germline V gene encodes CDR1 MNHEY and CDR2 SVGEGT. The DNA of the CDR3 is TGTGCCAGCAGAGTCGGGTTTTCCGGCACAGATACGCAGTATTTT. Translating gives CASRVGFSGTDTQYF.

This clonotype was seen many times. The chain couples TRBV7-9 to TRBJ2-7; D call uncertain. Deletions cut 3 bases from V and 3 bases from J, with 6 bases between. Looked up from germline, CDR1 is SEHNR and CDR2 is FQNEAQ (reference sequence). CDR3 size: 12 residues. In nucleotides, the CDR3 is TGTGCCAGCAGCTTGGTTAACTACGAGCAGTACTTC. This gives the protein CASSLVNYEQYF. The full variable domain, its missing parts supplied by reference TRBV7-9 and TRBJ2-7, is DTGVSQNPRHKITKRGQNVTFRCDPISEHNRLYWYRQTLGQGPEFLTYFQNEAQLEKSRLLSDRFSAERPKGSFSTLEIQRTEQGDSAMYLCASSLVNYEQYFGPGTRLTVT.

The rearrangement uses TRBV9 and TRBJ1-1, with unresolved D. Germline CDR1 is SGDLS and CDR2 is YYNGEE. The CDR3 consists of 14 residues. V gave up 0 bases and J gave up 7 bases, with 13 bases separating them. The CDR3 DNA follows: TGTGCCAGCAGCGTAGGGCGTGGATTGGGTGAAGCTTTCTTT. As protein: CASSVGRGLGEAFF.

The gene calls are TRBV28 and TRBJ2-5, with 8 bases fitting TRBD2. V dropped 8 bases and J dropped 2; count of bases not matched to a gene: 4. The CDR3 consists of 13 residues. CDR1 and CDR2 (germline): MDHEN, SYDVKM. Here the CDR3 DNA reads TGTGCCAGCGGTGTAGCGGGGCAAGAGACCCAGTACTTC. It codes for CASGVAGQETQYF.

The J gene is TRBJ2-1, the V gene TRBV20-1, with D perhaps matching TRBD2 (7 bases). The CDR3 is 15 residues long. Germline assignment: CDR1 DFQATT and CDR2 SNEGSKA (reference sequence). Trimming cost V 6 bases and J 6 bases, with 21 bases left between them. The CDR3 loop reads CSAQNGGGASNEQFF. CDR3 coding DNA: TGCAGTGCCCAAAATGGGGGGGGGGCCTCCAATGAGCAGTTCTTC.

V gene TRBV3-1 combines with J gene TRBJ1-2; 8 bases are a match to TRBD1. Per germline, CDR1 LGHDT and CDR2 YNNKEL (reference sequence). The CDR3 is made up of 17 amino acids. The V gene end was trimmed by 2 bases and the J gene end by 5 bases; junction bases not matched to a gene: 13. Written as DNA, the CDR3 is TGTGCCAGCAGCCAACGGGGCCTCTCACAGGGGGGGTATGGCTACACCTTC. Protein product: CASSQRGLSQGGYGYTF.

This clonotype has more than one count but fewer than ten. The V call is TRBV12-3 or TRBV12-4, the J call TRBJ2-3; TRBD1 aligns across 9 bases. V lost 4 bases, J lost 4 bases, and 6 bases stayed unmatched. This CDR3 region has 15 residues. This chain's CDR3 is CASSWTGDIADTQYF. The CDR3, as DNA: TGTGCCAGCAGTTGGACAGGGGATATAGCAGATACGCAGTATTTT.

This clonotype showed up just a few times. The gene calls are TRBV29-1 and TRBJ2-3; D unresolved. Germline values: CDR1 SQVTM, CDR2 ANQGSEA. The ends were cut back, 6 bases at V and 4 bases at J, with 14 bases in the middle. This CDR3 spans 13 amino acids. The CDR3 nucleotides are TGCAGCGTCGGAACCTCTTGGGCAGATACGCAGTATTTT. This translates into CSVGTSWADTQYF.

The chain employs TRBV6-5 and TRBJ2-7; 9 nucleotides line up with TRBD2. Trimming cost V 2 bases and J 12 bases; bases outside gene matches: 17. Germline V CDR1 and CDR2: MNHEY, SVGAGI. The CDR3 is 16 amino acids. CDR3 in DNA: TGTGCCAGCAGTTACAACCGACTAGCGGAGCAAGAGACCCGGTACTTC. The encoded protein is CASSYNRLAEQETRYF.

This clonotype was observed once. The V and J genes are TRBV12-3 or TRBV12-4 and TRBJ2-5; 9 nucleotides align to TRBD1. V dropped 5 bases and J dropped 7; count of bases not matched to a gene: 2. This CDR3 region has 12 residues. CDR3 residues: CASSVTGGTQYF. CDR3 nucleotides: TGTGCCAGCAGTGTGACAGGGGGGACCCAGTACTTC.

As for this clonotype: One end of the junction fails to match germline, which may point to a read error. The V call is TRBV6-2 or TRBV6-3, the J call TRBJ2-7; no clear D. From germline, CDR1 is MNHEY and CDR2 SVGEGT. The CDR3 spans 17 residues. Here the CDR3 DNA reads TGTGCCAGCAGTGCATTATCGGACGGAGACTGGACCTACGGGCAGTACTTC. This codes for CASSALSDGDWTYGQYF.

This chain joins TRBV28 and TRBJ2-3; possible D gene TRBD2, 5 bases. CDR1 and CDR2 from the germline V gene are MDHEN and SYDVKM. This CDR3 contains 17 residues. V was clipped by 2 bases and J by 2 bases, with 17 bases between them. The CDR3 loop reads CASSLSPSGGSTDTQYF. CDR3 in DNA: TGTGCCAGCAGTTTAAGCCCCTCCGGAGGCTCCACAGATACGCAGTATTTT.

The table lists this clonotype with a few counts. The chain is built from TRBV5-1 and TRBJ1-1; D is ambiguous. V was trimmed by 4 bases and J by 4 bases, leaving 11 bases between them. CDR1 is SGHRS, CDR2 YFSETQ, per germline. The CDR3 sequence is 13 residues long. The CDR3 loop reads CASSQDTGTEAFF. Here the CDR3 DNA reads TGCGCCAGCAGCCAGGATACGGGCACTGAAGCTTTCTTT. The full variable domain, its missing parts supplied by reference TRBV5-1 and TRBJ1-1, is KAGVTQTPRYLIKTRGQQVTLSCSPISGHRSVSWYQQTPGQGLQFLFEYFSETQRNKGNFPGRFSGRQFSNSRSEMNVSTLELGDSALYLCASSQDTGTEAFFGQGTRLTVV.

In its sample, this clonotype was seen a few times. The chain recombines TRBV6-6 with TRBJ1-6; TRBD1 matches 8 bases. The CDR3 has 15 residues. V lost 4 bases to trimming and J lost 7 bases; unmatched junction nucleotides: 6. Looked up from germline, CDR1 is MNHNY and CDR2 is SVGAGI (reference sequence). Here the CDR3 DNA reads TGTGCCAGCAGTTCAGGACAGGGTCCGAATTCACCCCTCCACTTT. Translated: CASSSGQGPNSPLHF.

A few counts support this clonotype. The V and J genes are TRBV10-3 and TRBJ1-2; 7 bases align to TRBD1. Germline loops: CDR1 ENHRY, CDR2 SYGVKD. The J segment lost 2 bases and the V segment lost 6 bases, leaving 6 bases of the junction unmatched. The CDR3 loop spans 14 amino acids. This CDR3 is CAISFGQENYGYTF. The CDR3, as DNA: TGTGCCATCAGCTTTGGACAGGAAAACTATGGCTACACCTTC.

The rearrangement links TRBV28 to TRBJ2-3; 10 positions agree with TRBD2. In germline, CDR1 is MDHEN, CDR2 SYDVKM. This CDR3 has 17 amino acids. V dropped 9 bases and J dropped 1; count of bases not matched to a gene: 13. Here the CDR3 reads CASISGRTGIRTDTQYF. CDR3 nucleotide sequence: TGTGCCAGTATTAGCGGGAGGACGGGGATTCGCACAGATACGCAGTATTTT.

The chain has TRBV6-6 and TRBJ2-5; TRBD1 matches at 7 bases. This CDR3 is 16 amino acids long. The trim removed 6 bases at V and 11 bases at J, leaving 21 bases unmatched. Germline CDR1 is MNHNY and CDR2 is SVGAGI (reference sequence). The CDR3 loop reads CASRTCVETQGCEQYF. The CDR3 DNA reads as TGTGCCAGCAGAACTTGTGTGGAGACACAGGGGTGTGAGCAGTACTTC.

This clonotype was seen only a few times. This chain joins TRBV4-1 and TRBJ2-4; 7 nucleotides align to TRBD1. The CDR3 has 17 residues. The junction had 9 bases not matched to a gene; V was cut back by 3 bases and J by 1 base. Germline V lookup: CDR1 MGHRA, CDR2 YSYEKL. The CDR3, as DNA: TGCGCCAGCAGCCACCTGGGACAGACGGTTGCCAAAAACATTCAGTACTTC. Its protein is CASSHLGQTVAKNIQYF.

The sample holds a few counts of this clonotype. The CDR3 DNA follows: TGTGCCAGCAGTTATGGGGTGGGCACCGGGGAGCTGTTTTTT. This codes for CASSYGVGTGELFF. The chain employs TRBV6-2 or TRBV6-3 and TRBJ2-2, with D uncertain. The V end lost 3 bases, the J end lost 4 bases, and 9 bases lay between the germline ends. The CDR3 is 14 amino acids. CDR1 is MNHEY, CDR2 SVGEGT, per germline.

This clonotype appeared a few times. CDR3 residues: CASSYPHGSRTQYF. DNA of the CDR3: TGTGCCAGCAGTTACCCCCATGGGTCAAGGACCCAGTACTTC. The genes are TRBV6-5 and TRBJ2-5; D unresolved. The length of the CDR3 is 14 residues. V lost 2 bases to trimming and J lost 7 bases, with 14 bases between them. Germline V gene data show CDR1 as MNHEY and CDR2 as SVGAGI.